This entry describes one T cell receptor beta chain. The antigen is unknown. The source of the sample is a study of cytomegalovirus exposure and HLA in healthy donors. Whole-study context: About 85 million unique TCR sequences came from HLA-typed donors in an early release.

Study-wide results and limits: Generally TCR sequences proved uncommon, though certain public TCRs appeared in numerous donors.

13 Jbeta primers and 60 Vbeta primers were used for the PCR. Libraries were prepared by immunoSEQ multiplex PCR; TCRdb keeps only in-frame clonotypes and omits some of them. The sample has around 150,000 clones; almost 80% are singletons. Healthy individuals who donated bone marrow served as the donors. Sequenced sample: PBMCs. The TCR was taken from a woman aged 50 to 60 in good health and CMV-seropositive.

In nucleotides, the CDR3 is TGTGCCAGCAGTGAAGGATTATACGGAGGCACAGATACGCAGTATTTT. It specifies CASSEGLYGGTDTQYF. This chain connects TRBV25-1 to TRBJ2-3; D is ambiguous. Germline V gene sequence: CDR1 MGHDK, CDR2 SYGVNS. Trimming stripped 2 bases from V and 1 base from J, with 13 bases between. CDR3 length equals 16 residues.